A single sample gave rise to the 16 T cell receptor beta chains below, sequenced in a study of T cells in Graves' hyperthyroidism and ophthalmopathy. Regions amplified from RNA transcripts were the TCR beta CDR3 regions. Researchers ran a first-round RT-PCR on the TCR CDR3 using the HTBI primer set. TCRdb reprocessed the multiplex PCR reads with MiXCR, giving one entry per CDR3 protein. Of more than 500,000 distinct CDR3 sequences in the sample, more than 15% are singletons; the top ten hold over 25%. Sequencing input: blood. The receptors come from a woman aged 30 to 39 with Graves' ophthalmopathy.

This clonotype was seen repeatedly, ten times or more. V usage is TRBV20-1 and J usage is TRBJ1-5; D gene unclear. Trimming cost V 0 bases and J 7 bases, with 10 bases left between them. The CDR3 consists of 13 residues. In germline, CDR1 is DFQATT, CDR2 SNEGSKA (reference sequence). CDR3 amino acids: CSARDMAAQPQHF. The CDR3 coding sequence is TGCAGTGCTAGAGATATGGCTGCCCAGCCCCAGCATTTT.

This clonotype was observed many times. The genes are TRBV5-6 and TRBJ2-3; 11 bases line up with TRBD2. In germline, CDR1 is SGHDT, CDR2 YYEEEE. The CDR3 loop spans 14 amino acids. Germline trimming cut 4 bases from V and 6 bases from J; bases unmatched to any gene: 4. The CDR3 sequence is CASSAGLAADTQYF. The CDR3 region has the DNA TGTGCCAGCAGCGCGGGACTAGCGGCCGATACGCAGTATTTT. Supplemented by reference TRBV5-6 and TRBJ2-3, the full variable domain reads DAGVTQSPTHLIKTRGQQVTLRCSPKSGHDTVSWYQQALGQGPQFIFQYYEEEERQRGNFPDRFSGHQFPNYSSELNVNALLLGDSALYLCASSAGLAADTQYFGPGTRLTVL.

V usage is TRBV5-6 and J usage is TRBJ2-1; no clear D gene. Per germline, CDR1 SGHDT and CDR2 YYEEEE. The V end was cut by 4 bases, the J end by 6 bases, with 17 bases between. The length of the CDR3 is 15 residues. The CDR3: CASSLPNWQVNEQFF. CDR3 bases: TGTGCCAGCAGCCTTCCGAACTGGCAGGTCAATGAGCAGTTCTTC.

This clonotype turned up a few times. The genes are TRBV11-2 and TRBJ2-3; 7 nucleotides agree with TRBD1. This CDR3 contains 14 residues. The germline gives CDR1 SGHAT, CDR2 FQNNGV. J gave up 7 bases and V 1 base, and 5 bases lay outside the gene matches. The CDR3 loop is CASSLAGTANTQYF. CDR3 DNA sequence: TGTGCCAGCAGCTTAGCCGGGACAGCTAATACGCAGTATTTT.

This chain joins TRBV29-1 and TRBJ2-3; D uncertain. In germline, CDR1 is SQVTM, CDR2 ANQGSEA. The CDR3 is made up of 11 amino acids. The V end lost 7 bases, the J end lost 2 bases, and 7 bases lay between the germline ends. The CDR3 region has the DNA TGCAGCGCCCTGTACACAGATACGCAGTATTTT. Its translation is CSALYTDTQYF.

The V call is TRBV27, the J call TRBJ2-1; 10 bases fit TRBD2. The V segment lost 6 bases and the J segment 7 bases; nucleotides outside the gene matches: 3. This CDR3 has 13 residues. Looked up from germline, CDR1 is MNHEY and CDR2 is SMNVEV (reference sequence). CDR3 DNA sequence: TGTGCCAGCAGCCAGGGACTAGCGAATGAGCAGTTCTTC. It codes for CASSQGLANEQFF.

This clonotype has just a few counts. The CDR3 region is CAISEKGTYEQYF. DNA of the CDR3: TGTGCCATCAGTGAGAAGGGGACCTACGAGCAGTACTTC. This chain joins TRBV10-3 and TRBJ2-7, with D maybe TRBD1 (5 bases). Trimming left V 2 bases short and J 2 bases short, with 7 bases between. Germline-derived CDR1 and CDR2 are ENHRY and SYGVKD. The CDR3 contains 13 residues.

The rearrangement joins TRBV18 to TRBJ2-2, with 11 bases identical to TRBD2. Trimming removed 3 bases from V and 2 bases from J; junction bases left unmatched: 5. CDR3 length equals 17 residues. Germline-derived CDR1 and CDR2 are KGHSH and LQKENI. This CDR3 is CASSPHRLAGNTGELFF. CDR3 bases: TGTGCCAGCTCACCCCATAGACTAGCGGGAAACACCGGGGAGCTGTTTTTT.

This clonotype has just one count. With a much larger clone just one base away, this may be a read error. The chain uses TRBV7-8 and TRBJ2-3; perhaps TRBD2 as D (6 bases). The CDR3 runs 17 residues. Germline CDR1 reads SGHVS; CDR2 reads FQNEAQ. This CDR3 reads CASSPRRVSGSTETQYF. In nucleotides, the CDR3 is TGTGCCAGCAGCCCGAGGAGGGTTAGCGGTAGCACAGAAACGCAGTATTTT.

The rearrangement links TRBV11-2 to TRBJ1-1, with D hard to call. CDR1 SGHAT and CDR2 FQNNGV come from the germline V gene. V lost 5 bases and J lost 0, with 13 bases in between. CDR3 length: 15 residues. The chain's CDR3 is CASSQSGPMNTEAFF. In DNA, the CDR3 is TGTGCCAGCAGCCAATCCGGCCCCATGAACACTGAAGCTTTCTTT.

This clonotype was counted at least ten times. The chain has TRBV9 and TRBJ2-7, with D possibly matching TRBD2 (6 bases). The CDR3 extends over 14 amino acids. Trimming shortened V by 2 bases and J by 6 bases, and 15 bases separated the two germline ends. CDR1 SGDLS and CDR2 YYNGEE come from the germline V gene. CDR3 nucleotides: TGTGCCAGCAGCGTCCGGGAGCAGGGAGGCGAGCAGTACTTC. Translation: CASSVREQGGEQYF. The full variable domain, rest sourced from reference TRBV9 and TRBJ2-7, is DSGVTQTPKHLITATGQRVTLRCSPRSGDLSVYWYQQSLDQGLQFLIQYYNGEERAKGNILERFSAQQFPDLHSELNLSSLELGDSALYFCASSVREQGGEQYFGPGTRLTVT.

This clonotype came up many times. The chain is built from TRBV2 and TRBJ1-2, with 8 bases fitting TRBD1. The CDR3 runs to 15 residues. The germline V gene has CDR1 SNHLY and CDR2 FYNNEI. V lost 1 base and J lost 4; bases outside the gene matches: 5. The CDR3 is CASSEGGGQAYGYTF. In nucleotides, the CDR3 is TGTGCCAGCAGTGAAGGTGGGGGACAGGCCTATGGCTACACCTTC.

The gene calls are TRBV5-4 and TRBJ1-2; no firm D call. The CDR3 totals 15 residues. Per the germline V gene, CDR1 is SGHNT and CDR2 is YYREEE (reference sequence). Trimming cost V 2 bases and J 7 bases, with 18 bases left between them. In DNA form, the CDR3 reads TGTGCCAGCAGCTTCCCCTCCGGCCCCCCTCGTGGCTACACCTTC. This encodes CASSFPSGPPRGYTF.

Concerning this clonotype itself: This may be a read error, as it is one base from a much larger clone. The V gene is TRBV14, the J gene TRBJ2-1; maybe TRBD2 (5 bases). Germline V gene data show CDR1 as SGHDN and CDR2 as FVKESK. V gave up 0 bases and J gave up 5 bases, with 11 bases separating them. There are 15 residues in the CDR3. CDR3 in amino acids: CASSQDSGSHNEQFF. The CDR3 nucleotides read TGTGCCAGCAGCCAAGACTCGGGATCTCACAATGAGCAGTTCTTC.

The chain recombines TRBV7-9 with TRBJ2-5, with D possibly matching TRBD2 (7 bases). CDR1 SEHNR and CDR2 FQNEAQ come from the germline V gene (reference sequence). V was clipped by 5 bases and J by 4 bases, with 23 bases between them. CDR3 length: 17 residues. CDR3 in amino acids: CASSHLPIEGGGETQYF. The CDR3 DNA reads TGTGCCAGCAGCCACCTGCCGATAGAGGGAGGGGGAGAGACCCAGTACTTC.

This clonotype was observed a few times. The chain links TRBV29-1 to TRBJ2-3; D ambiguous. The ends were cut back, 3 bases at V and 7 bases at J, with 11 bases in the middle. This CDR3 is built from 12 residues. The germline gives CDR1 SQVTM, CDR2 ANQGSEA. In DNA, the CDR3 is TGCAGCGTTGACGGGCCCCCTAATACGCAGTATTTT. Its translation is CSVDGPPNTQYF.